This TCR beta chain came from a study of T cells expressing NK-cell markers. Across the study: The TCR beta repertoires were obtained from sorted CD3+CD56+NKG2C+, CD3+CD56+NKG2C- and CD3+CD56-NKG2C+ T cells.

TCRdb reprocessed the 5' RACE reads and stores each CDR3 protein as one record, lacking DNA. Its clone listing holds roughly 420,000 distinct CDR3 sequences. The material sequenced was blood T cells: a sorted CD56 or NKG2C T cell subset, CD4+ or CD8+ T cells, or bulk PBMC T cells (not recorded which). This receptor was identified in a woman between 18 and 70 years old in good health.

This CDR3 reads CASSIWPSGRASSDEQFF. This chain connects TRBV19 to TRBJ2-1; TCRdb designates TRBD2, a call that cannot be tested without DNA. CDR1 and CDR2 (germline): LNHDA, SQIVND (reference sequence). There are 18 residues in the CDR3.